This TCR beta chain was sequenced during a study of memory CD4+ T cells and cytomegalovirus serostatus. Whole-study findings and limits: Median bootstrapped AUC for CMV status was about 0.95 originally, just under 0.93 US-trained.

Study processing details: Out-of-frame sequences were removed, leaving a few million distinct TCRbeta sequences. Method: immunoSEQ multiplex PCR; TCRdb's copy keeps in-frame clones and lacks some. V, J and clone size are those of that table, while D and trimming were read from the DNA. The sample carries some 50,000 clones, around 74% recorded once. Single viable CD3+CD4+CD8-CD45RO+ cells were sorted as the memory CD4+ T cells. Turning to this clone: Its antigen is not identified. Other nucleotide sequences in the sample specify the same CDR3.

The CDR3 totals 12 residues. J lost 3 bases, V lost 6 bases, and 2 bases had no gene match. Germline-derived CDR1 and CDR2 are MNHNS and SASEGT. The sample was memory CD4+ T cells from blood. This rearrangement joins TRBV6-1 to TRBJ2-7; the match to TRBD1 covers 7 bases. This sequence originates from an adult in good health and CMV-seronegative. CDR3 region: CASRDRNYEQYF. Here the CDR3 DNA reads TGTGCCAGCAGGGACAGGAACTACGAGCAGTACTTC.